Described below is a single T cell receptor (beta chain) sequence and its context. Its specificity is unknown. This specimen comes from a study of beta chain features in type 1 diabetes. Study as a whole: The study examined roughly 110,000,000 sorted cells across all samples. The study, taken as a whole, reports: Type 1 diabetes patients showed a moderate but significant shortening of TCRB CDR3s in all four CD4+ subsets. Across patients, naive, central memory and Treg TCRB repertoires exhibited apparently greater similarity than was observed across healthy donors.

The study reverse transcribed the entire isolated RNA, so it sequenced expressed TCRB transcripts. Naive, central memory and regulatory T cell samples produced a mean of approximately 4 million reads. This table comes from immunoSEQ multiplex PCR, and its TCRdb copy is limited to in-frame clones, with some not included. The sample lists 390,000 or so clones; 11% to 15% were seen once. This CDR3 is built from 15 residues. CDR1 is SNHLY, CDR2 FYNNEI, per germline. V was shortened by 2 bases and J by 2 bases, with 10 bases between the two germline ends. The TCR originated in a man aged 30 to 45 in good health. The chain combines TRBV2 with TRBJ1-5, with D hard to call. The specimen was naive CD4+ T cells from blood. CDR3 in DNA: TGTGCCAGCAGTGAACTGGGCCTTGGCAATCAGCCCCAGCATTTT. Protein product: CASSELGLGNQPQHF.